Listed here are 5 T cell receptor beta chains from one sample, sequenced in a study of blood T cell repertoires in COVID-19. The protocol was immunoSEQ multiplex PCR, while the TCRdb copy is restricted to in-frame clones and leaves out a portion. Of roughly 72,000 clones listed, 88% are singletons. What was sequenced was peripheral blood. All receptors derive from a human donor in a cohort sampled during active COVID-19.

V and J are TRBV14 and TRBJ1-1; D uncertain. V lost 2 bases to trimming and J lost 7 bases, with 11 bases between them. Germline V lookup: CDR1 SGHDN, CDR2 FVKESK. CDR3 length: 13 amino acids. The CDR3 nucleotides are TGTGCCAGCAGCCAAATCGGACTGAATGAAGCTTTCTTT. Amino acids: CASSQIGLNEAFF.

The chain has TRBV28 and TRBJ2-7; possibly TRBD1 for D (7 bases). The CDR3 has 13 amino acids. The germline gives CDR1 MDHEN, CDR2 SYDVKM. The germline V and J ends were trimmed by 8 bases and 2 bases, with 13 bases remaining between them. As DNA, the CDR3 is TGTGCCAGCGGAGGGGACAGTCCCTACGAGCAGTACTTC. Amino acids: CASGGDSPYEQYF.

This chain links TRBV6-5 with TRBJ2-6, with unresolved D. The CDR3 runs to 15 residues. Between the trimmed V and J ends, which lost 6 bases and 4 bases, there was a span of 13 bases. Germline CDR1 reads MNHEY; CDR2 reads SVGAGI. CDR3 bases: TGTGCCAGCAGCCCGACATTGACCGGGGCCAACGTCCTGACTTTC. Encoded protein: CASSPTLTGANVLTF.

As regards this clone: At the DNA level, this CDR3 is encoded by other sequences in the same sample as well. V and J are TRBV12-3 or TRBV12-4 and TRBJ1-2, with no clear D. Deletions cut 1 base from V and 2 bases from J, with 5 bases between. The CDR3 is 13 amino acids. The CDR3 DNA follows: TGTGCCAGCAGTTTAGGCGTAAACTATGGCTACACCTTC. It codes for CASSLGVNYGYTF.

The V and J genes are TRBV7-2 and TRBJ2-5, with D perhaps TRBD1 (5 bases). The CDR3 totals 14 residues. V shed 3 bases and J shed 1 base, with 9 bases lying between them. Germline values: CDR1 SGHTA, CDR2 FQGNSA. CDR3 in amino acids: CASSFRQSQETQYF. The CDR3, as DNA: TGTGCCAGCAGCTTTAGACAGTCCCAAGAGACCCAGTACTTC.